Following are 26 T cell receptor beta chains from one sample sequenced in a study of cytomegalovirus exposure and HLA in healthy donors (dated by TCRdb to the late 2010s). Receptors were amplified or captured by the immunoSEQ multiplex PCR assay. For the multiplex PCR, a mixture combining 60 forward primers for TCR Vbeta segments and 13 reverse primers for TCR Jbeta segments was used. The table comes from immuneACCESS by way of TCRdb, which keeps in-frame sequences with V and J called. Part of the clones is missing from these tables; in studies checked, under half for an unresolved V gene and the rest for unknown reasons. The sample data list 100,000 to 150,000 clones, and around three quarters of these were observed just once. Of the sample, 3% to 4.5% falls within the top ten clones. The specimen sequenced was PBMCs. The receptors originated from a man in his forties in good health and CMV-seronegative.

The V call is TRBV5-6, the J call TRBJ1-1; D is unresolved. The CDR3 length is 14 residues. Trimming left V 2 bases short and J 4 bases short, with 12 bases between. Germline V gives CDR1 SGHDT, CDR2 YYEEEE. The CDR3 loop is CASSFQTFGTEAFF. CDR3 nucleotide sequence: TGTGCCAGCAGCTTTCAGACATTCGGCACTGAAGCTTTCTTT.

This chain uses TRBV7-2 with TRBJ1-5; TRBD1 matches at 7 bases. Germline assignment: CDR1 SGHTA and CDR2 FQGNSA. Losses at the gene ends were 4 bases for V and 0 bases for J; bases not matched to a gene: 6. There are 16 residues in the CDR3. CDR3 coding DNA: TGTGCCAGCAGCTCCCGACAGGGTTATAGCAATCAGCCCCAGCATTTT. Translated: CASSSRQGYSNQPQHF. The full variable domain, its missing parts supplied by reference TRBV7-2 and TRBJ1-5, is GAGVSQSPSNKVTEKGKDVELRCDPISGHTALYWYRQSLGQGLEFLIYFQGNSAPDKSGLPSDRFSAERTGGSVSTLTIQRTQQEDSAVYLCASSSRQGYSNQPQHFGDGTRLSIL.

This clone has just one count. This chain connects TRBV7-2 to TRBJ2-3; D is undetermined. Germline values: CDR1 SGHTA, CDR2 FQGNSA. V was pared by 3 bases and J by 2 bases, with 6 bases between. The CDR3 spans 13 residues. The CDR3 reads CASSLGYTDTQYF. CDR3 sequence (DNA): TGTGCCAGCAGCTTGGGCTACACAGATACGCAGTATTTT.

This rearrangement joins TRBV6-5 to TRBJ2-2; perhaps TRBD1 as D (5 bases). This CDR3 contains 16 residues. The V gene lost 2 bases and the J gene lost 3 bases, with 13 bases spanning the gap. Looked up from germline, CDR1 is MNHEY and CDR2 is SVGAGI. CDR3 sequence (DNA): TGTGCCAGCAGTTACCATAAAACCAGGGACACCGGGGAGCTGTTTTTT. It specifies CASSYHKTRDTGELFF.

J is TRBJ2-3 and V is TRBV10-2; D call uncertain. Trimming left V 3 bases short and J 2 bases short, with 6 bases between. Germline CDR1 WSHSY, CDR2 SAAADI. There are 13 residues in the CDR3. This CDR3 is CASSDSSTDTQYF. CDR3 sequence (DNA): TGCGCCAGCAGTGATTCCTCCACAGATACGCAGTATTTT.

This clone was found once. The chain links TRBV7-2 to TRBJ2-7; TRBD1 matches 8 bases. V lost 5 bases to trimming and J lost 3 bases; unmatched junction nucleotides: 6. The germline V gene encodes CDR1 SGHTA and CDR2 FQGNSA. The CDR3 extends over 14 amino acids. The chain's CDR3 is CASSQDRAVYEQYF. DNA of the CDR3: TGTGCCAGCAGCCAGGACAGGGCAGTCTACGAGCAGTACTTC. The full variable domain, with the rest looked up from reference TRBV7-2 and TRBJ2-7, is GAGVSQSPSNKVTEKGKDVELRCDPISGHTALYWYRQSLGQGLEFLIYFQGNSAPDKSGLPSDRFSAERTGGSVSTLTIQRTQQEDSAVYLCASSQDRAVYEQYFGPGTRLTVT.

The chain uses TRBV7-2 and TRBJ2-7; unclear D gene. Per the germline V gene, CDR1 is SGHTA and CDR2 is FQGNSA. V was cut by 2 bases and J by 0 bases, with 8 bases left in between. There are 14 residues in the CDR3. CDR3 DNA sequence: TGTGCCAGCAGCTTAACACCTAGCTCCTACGAGCAGTACTTC. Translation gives CASSLTPSSYEQYF.

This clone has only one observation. CDR3 in DNA: TGCGCCAGCAGCCTGACGGGTTCACCCCTCCACTTT. Protein: CASSLTGSPLHF. The chain links TRBV4-1 to TRBJ1-6; D remains ambiguous. The V and J ends lost 4 bases and 9 bases respectively, with 7 bases between them. CDR1 is MGHRA, CDR2 YSYEKL, per germline. The CDR3 has 12 residues.

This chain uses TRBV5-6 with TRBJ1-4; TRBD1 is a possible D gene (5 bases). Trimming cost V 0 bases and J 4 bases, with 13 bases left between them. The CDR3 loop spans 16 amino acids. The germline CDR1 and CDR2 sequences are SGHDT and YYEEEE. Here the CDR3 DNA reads TGTGCCAGCAGCTTGGCCGGGAGGGGAGTTAATGAAAAACTGTTTTTT. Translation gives CASSLAGRGVNEKLFF. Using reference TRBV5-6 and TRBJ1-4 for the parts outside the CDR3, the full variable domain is DAGVTQSPTHLIKTRGQQVTLRCSPKSGHDTVSWYQQALGQGPQFIFQYYEEEERQRGNFPDRFSGHQFPNYSSELNVNALLLGDSALYLCASSLAGRGVNEKLFFGSGTQLSVL.

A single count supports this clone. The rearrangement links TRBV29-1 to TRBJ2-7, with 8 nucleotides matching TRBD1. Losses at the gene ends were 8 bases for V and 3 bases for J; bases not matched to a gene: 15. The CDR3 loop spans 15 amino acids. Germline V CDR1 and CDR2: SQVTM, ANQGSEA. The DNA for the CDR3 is TGCAGCACCTTGAAAGGGACAGGAGATCTCTACGAGCAGTACTTC. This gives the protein CSTLKGTGDLYEQYF.

The CDR3 bases are TGTGCCAGCAGCTTACGCGGGATGAACACTGAAGCTTTCTTT. Its translation: CASSLRGMNTEAFF. This chain joins TRBV7-9 and TRBJ1-1, with unresolved D. Deletions cut 2 bases from V and 0 bases from J, with 7 bases between. This CDR3 contains 14 residues. CDR1 and CDR2 from the germline V gene are SEHNR and FQNEAQ (reference sequence).

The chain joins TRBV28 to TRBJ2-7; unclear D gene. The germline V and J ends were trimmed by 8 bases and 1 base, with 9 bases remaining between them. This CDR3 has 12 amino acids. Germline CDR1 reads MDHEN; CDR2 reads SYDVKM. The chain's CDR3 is CASRLSSYEQYF. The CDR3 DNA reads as TGTGCCAGCCGCTTATCGTCCTACGAGCAGTACTTC. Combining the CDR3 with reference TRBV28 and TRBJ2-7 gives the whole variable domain DVKVTQSSRYLVKRTGEKVFLECVQDMDHENMFWYRQDPGLGLRLIYFSYDVKMKEKGDIPEGYSVSREKKERFSLILESASTNQTSMYLCASRLSSYEQYFGPGTRLTVT.

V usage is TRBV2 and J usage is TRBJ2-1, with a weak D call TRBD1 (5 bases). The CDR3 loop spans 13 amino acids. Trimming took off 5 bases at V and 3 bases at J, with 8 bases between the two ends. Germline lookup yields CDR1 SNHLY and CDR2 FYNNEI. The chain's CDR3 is CASSRQIYNEQFF. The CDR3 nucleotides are TGTGCCAGCAGTAGACAGATCTACAATGAGCAGTTCTTC. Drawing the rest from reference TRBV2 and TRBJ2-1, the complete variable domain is EPEVTQTPSHQVTQMGQEVILRCVPISNHLYFYWYRQILGQKVEFLVSFYNNEISEKSEIFDDQFSVERPDGSNFTLKIRSTKLEDSAMYFCASSRQIYNEQFFGPGTRLTVL.

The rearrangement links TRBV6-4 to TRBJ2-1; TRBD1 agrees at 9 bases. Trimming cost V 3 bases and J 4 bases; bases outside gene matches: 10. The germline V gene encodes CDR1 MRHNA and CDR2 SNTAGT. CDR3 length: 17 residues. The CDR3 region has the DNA TGTGCCAGCAGTGAAAGGTTCCGGGACAGGGCGTACAATGAGCAGTTCTTC. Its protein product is CASSERFRDRAYNEQFF.

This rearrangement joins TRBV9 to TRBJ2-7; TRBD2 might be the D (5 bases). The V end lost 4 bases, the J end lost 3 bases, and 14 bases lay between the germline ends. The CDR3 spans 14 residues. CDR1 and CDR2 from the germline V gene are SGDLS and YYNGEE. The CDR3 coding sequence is TGTGCCAGCAGCTTTGGACTCGGAAACTACGAGCAGTACTTC. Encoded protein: CASSFGLGNYEQYF.

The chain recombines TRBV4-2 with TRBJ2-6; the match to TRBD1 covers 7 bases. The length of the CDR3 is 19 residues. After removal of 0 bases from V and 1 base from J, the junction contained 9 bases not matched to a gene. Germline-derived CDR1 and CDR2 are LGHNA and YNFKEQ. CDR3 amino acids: CASSQDLGQGESGANVLTF. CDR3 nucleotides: TGTGCCAGCAGCCAAGATTTAGGGCAGGGGGAGTCTGGGGCCAACGTCCTGACTTTC.

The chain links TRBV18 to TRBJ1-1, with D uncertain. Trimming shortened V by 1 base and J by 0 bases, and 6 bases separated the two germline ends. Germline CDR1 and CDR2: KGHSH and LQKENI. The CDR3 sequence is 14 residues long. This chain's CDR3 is CASSPRQMNTEAFF. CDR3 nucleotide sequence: TGTGCCAGCTCACCACGACAAATGAACACTGAAGCTTTCTTT.

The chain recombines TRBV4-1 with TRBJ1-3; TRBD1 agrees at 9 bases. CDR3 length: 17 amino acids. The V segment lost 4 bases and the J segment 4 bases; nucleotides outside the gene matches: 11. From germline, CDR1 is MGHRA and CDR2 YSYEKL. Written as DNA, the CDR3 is TGCGCCAGCAGCCTCACAGCACAGGGGGCGCCAGGAAACACCATATATTTT. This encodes CASSLTAQGAPGNTIYF.

The CDR3 is CASTTGERETQYF. The DNA of the CDR3 is TGTGCCAGCACAACAGGGGAAAGGGAGACCCAGTACTTC. The chain links TRBV2 to TRBJ2-5, with 7 bases identical to TRBD1. The CDR3 contains 13 residues. The trim removed 7 bases at V and 5 bases at J, leaving 7 bases unmatched. Germline values: CDR1 SNHLY, CDR2 FYNNEI.

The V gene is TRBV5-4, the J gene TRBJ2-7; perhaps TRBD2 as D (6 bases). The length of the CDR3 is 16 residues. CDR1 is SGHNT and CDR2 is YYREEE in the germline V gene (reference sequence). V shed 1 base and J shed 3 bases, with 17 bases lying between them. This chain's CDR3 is CASSLLGGRGVYEQYF. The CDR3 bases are TGTGCCAGCAGCTTGTTGGGGGGAAGAGGGGTCTACGAGCAGTACTTC.

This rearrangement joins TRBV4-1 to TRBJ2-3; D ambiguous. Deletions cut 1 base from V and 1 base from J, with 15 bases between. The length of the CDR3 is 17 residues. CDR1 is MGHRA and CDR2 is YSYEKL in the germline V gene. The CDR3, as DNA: TGCGCCAGCAGCCAAGGAAACGCGAAGAGCGGCACAGATACGCAGTATTTT. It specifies CASSQGNAKSGTDTQYF.

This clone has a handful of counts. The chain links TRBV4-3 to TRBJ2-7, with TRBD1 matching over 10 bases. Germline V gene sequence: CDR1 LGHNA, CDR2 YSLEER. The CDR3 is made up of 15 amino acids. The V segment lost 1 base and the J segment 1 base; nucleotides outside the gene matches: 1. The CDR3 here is CASSQGTGGSYEQYF. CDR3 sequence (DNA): TGCGCCAGCAGCCAAGGGACAGGGGGGTCCTACGAGCAGTACTTC.

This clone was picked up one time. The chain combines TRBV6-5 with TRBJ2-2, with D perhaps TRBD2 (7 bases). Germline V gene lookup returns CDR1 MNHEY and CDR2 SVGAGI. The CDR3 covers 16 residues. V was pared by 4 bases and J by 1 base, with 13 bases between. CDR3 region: CASSFWGGRNTGELFF. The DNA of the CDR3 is TGTGCCAGCAGTTTCTGGGGGGGGCGGAACACCGGGGAGCTGTTTTTT.

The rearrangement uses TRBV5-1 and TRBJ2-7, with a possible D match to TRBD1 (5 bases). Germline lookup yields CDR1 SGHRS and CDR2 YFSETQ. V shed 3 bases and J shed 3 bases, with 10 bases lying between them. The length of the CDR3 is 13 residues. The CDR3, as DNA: TGCGCCAGCAGCTCGACAGTCGTCTACGAGCAGTACTTC. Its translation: CASSSTVVYEQYF. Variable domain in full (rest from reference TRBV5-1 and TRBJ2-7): KAGVTQTPRYLIKTRGQQVTLSCSPISGHRSVSWYQQTPGQGLQFLFEYFSETQRNKGNFPGRFSGRQFSNSRSEMNVSTLELGDSALYLCASSSTVVYEQYFGPGTRLTVT.

The CDR3 DNA reads TGTGCCAGCAGTTACCCCGGATTACAGGGAAGGTTCTTT. It yields the protein CASSYPGLQGRFF. This sequence joins TRBV6-6 and TRBJ1-1, with D possibly being TRBD1 (6 bases). Per germline, CDR1 MNHNY and CDR2 SVGAGI (reference sequence). Trimming removed 2 bases at V and 14 bases at J, with 18 bases between. CDR3 size: 13 residues.

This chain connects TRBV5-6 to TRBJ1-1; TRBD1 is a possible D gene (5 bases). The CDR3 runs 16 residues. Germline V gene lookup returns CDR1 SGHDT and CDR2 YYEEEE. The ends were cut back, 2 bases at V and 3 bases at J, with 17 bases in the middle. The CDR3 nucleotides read TGTGCCAGCAGCTTTTGGGTAGGGGAGGCTCACACTGAAGCTTTCTTT. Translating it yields CASSFWVGEAHTEAFF.